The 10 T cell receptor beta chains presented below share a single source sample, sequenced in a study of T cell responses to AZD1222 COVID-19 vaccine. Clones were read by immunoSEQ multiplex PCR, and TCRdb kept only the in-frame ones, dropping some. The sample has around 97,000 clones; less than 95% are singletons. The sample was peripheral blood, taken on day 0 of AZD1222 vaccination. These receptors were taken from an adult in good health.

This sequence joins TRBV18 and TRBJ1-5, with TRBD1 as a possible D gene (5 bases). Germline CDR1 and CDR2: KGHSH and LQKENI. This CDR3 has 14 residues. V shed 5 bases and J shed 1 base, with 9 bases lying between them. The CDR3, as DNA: TGTGCCAGCTCAGGGGGTCGGAGCAATCAGCCCCAGCATTTT. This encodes CASSGGRSNQPQHF.

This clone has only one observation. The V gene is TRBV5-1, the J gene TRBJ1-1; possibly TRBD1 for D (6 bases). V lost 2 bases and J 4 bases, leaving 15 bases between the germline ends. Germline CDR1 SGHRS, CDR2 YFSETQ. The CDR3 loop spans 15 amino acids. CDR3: CASSFRGGVFTEAFF. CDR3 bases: TGCGCCAGCAGCTTTCGAGGGGGGGTTTTCACTGAAGCTTTCTTT.

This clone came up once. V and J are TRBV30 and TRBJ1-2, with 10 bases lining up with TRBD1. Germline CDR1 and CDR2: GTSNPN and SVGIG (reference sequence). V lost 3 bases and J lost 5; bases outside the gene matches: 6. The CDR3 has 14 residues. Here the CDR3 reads CAWRPRTGGYGYTF. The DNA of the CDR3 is TGTGCCTGGAGGCCCCGGACAGGGGGATATGGCTACACCTTC.

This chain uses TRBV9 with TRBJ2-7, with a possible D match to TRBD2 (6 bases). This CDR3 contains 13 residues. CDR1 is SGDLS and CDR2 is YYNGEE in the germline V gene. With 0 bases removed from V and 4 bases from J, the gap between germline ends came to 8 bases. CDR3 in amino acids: CASSVAGEYEQYF. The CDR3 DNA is TGTGCCAGCAGCGTAGCGGGGGAATACGAGCAGTACTTC.

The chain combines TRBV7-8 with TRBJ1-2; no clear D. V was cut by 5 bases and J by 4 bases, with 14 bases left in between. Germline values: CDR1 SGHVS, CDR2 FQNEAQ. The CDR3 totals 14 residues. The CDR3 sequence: CASSTTPGSYGYTF. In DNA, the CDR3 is TGTGCCAGCAGCACCACCCCAGGATCCTATGGCTACACCTTC.

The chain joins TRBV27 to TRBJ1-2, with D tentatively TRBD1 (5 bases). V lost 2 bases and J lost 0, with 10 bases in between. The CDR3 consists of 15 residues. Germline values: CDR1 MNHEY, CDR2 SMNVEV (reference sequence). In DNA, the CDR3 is TGTGCCAGCAGTTTAACGGGGGTGTCTAACTATGGCTACACCTTC. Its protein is CASSLTGVSNYGYTF.

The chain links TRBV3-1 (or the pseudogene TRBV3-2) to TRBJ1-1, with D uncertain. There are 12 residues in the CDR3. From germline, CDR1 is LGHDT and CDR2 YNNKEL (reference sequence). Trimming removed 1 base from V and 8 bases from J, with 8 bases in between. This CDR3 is CASSQGGGEAFF. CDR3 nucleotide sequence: TGTGCCAGCAGCCAAGGGGGAGGAGAAGCTTTCTTT.

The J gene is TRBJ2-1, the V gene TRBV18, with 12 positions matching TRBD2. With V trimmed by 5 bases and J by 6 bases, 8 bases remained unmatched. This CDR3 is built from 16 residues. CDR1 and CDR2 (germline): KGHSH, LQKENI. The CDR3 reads CASSKALAGGRNEQFF. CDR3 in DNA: TGTGCCAGCTCAAAGGCACTAGCGGGGGGCCGCAATGAGCAGTTCTTC. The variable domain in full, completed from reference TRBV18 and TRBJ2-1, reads NAGVMQNPRHLVRRRGQEARLRCSPMKGHSHVYWYRQLPEEGLKFMVYLQKENIIDESGMPKERFSAEFPKEGPSILRIQQVVRGDSAAYFCASSKALAGGRNEQFFGPGTRLTVL.

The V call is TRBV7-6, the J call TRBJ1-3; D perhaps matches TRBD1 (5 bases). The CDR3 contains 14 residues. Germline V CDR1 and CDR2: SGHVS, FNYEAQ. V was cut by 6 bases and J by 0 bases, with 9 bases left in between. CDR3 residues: CASSPTGSGNTIYF. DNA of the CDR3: TGTGCCAGCAGTCCTACAGGCTCTGGAAACACCATATATTTT.

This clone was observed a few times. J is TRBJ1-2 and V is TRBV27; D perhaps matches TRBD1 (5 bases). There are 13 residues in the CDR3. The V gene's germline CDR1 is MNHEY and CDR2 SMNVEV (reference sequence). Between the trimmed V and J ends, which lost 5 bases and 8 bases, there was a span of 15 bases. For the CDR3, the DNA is TGTGCCAGCAGTCTAGTCCGGGGCGCAGGCTACACCTTC. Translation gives CASSLVRGAGYTF.